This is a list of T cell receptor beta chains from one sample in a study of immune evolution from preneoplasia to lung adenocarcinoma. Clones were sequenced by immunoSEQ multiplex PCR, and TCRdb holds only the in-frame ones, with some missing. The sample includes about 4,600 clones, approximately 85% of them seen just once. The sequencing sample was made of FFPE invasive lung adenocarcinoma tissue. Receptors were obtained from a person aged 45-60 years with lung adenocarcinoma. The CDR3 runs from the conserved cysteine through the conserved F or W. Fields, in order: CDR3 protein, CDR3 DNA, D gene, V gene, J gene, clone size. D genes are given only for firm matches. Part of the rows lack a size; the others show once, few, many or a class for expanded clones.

CDR3aa: CASSHWGGETQYF
CDR3nt: TGTGCCAGCAGCCATTGGGGAGGGGAGACCCAGTACTTC
d_gene: TRBD2
v_gene: TRBV14
j_gene: TRBJ2-5
abundance: NA

CDR3aa: CASSLSENTEAFF
CDR3nt: TGTGCCAGCAGCTTATCGGAGAACACTGAAGCTTTCTTT
d_gene: NA
v_gene: TRBV13
j_gene: TRBJ1-1
abundance: NA

CDR3aa: CASSSPDRANTEAFF
CDR3nt: TGCGCCAGCAGCTCCCCGGACAGGGCGAACACTGAAGCTTTCTTT
d_gene: TRBD1
v_gene: TRBV5-1
j_gene: TRBJ1-1
abundance: NA

CDR3aa: CASSEPVFTSGRRQDSQYF
CDR3nt: TGTGCCAGCAGTGAACCGGTCTTTACTAGCGGGAGGAGGCAAGACTCCCAGTACTTC
d_gene: TRBD2
v_gene: TRBV6-1
j_gene: TRBJ2-7
abundance: NA

CDR3aa: CASSLQPFTGVSSGELFF
CDR3nt: TGTGCCAGCAGCTTACAACCCTTCACGGGAGTTTCGTCAGGGGAGCTGTTTTTT
d_gene: NA
v_gene: TRBV7-3
j_gene: TRBJ2-2
abundance: NA

CDR3aa: CASSAGLAGGLGVETQYF
CDR3nt: TGTGCCAGCAGTGCGGGACTAGCGGGAGGTTTGGGTGTTGAGACCCAGTACTTC
d_gene: TRBD2
v_gene: TRBV11-2
j_gene: TRBJ2-5
abundance: large

CDR3aa: CASSPGLETQYF
CDR3nt: TGTGCCAGCTCACCCGGGCTAGAGACCCAGTACTTC
d_gene: NA
v_gene: TRBV18
j_gene: TRBJ2-5
abundance: NA

CDR3aa: CASSPAVRGPSSGNTIYF
CDR3nt: TGTGCCAGCAGCCCGGCGGTCCGGGGCCCCAGCTCTGGAAACACCATATATTTT
d_gene: NA
v_gene: TRBV4-2
j_gene: TRBJ1-3
abundance: NA

CDR3aa: CASSLYNEQFF
CDR3nt: TGTGCCAGCAGTCTCTACAATGAGCAGTTCTTC
d_gene: NA
v_gene: TRBV27
j_gene: TRBJ2-1
abundance: NA

CDR3aa: CASSPQTGRDGEQYF
CDR3nt: TGTGCCAGCTCACCACAGACAGGGAGGGACGGCGAGCAGTACTTC
d_gene: NA
v_gene: TRBV18
j_gene: TRBJ2-7
abundance: NA

CDR3aa: CAWSFVRGQVAYEQYF
CDR3nt: TGTGCCTGGAGTTTCGTTCGGGGGCAGGTCGCCTACGAGCAGTACTTC
d_gene: NA
v_gene: TRBV30
j_gene: TRBJ2-7
abundance: few

CDR3aa: CASSLGRDTQYF
CDR3nt: TGTGCCAGCAGCTTAGGAAGAGATACGCAGTATTTT
d_gene: NA
v_gene: TRBV11-3
j_gene: TRBJ2-3
abundance: few

CDR3aa: CASGRQNYEQYF
CDR3nt: TGTGCCAGCGGACGGCAGAACTACGAGCAGTACTTC
d_gene: NA
v_gene: TRBV2
j_gene: TRBJ2-7
abundance: few

CDR3aa: CASRAPGLATGELFF
CDR3nt: TGTGCCAGCAGGGCACCGGGACTAGCAACCGGGGAGCTGTTTTTT
d_gene: TRBD2
v_gene: TRBV28
j_gene: TRBJ2-2
abundance: once

CDR3aa: CASSPRGQPGDTQYF
CDR3nt: TGTGCCAGCAGCCCCCGTGGACAGCCAGGAGATACGCAGTATTTT
d_gene: NA
v_gene: TRBV7-9
j_gene: TRBJ2-3
abundance: NA

CDR3aa: CASSPRGTAGNQPQHF
CDR3nt: TGTGCCAGCAGCCCAAGGGGGACGGCGGGCAATCAGCCCCAGCATTTT
d_gene: NA
v_gene: TRBV7-2
j_gene: TRBJ1-5
abundance: once

CDR3aa: CASSSSGTGNTEAFF
CDR3nt: TGTGCCAGCAGCTCTTCCGGGACGGGGAACACTGAAGCTTTCTTT
d_gene: NA
v_gene: TRBV7-9
j_gene: TRBJ1-1
abundance: NA

CDR3aa: CASRPGGSFNEAFF
CDR3nt: TGTGCCAGCAGACCAGGGGGGAGTTTTAATGAAGCTTTCTTT
d_gene: TRBD1
v_gene: TRBV11-1
j_gene: TRBJ1-1
abundance: few